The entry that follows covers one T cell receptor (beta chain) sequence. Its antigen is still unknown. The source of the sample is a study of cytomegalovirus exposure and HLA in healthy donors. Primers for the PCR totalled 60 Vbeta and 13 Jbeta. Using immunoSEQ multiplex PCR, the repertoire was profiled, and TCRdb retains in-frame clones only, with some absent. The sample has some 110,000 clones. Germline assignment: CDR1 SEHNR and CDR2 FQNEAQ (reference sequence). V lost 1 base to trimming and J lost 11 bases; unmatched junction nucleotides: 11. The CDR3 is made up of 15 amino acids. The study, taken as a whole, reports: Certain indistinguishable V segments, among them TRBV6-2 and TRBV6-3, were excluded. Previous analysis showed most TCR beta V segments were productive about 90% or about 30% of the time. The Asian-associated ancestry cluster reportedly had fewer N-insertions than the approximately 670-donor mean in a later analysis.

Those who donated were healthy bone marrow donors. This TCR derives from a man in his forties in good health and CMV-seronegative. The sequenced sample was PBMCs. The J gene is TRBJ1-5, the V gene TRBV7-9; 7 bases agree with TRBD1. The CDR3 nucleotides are TGTGCCAGCAGCTTAGGACAGGGCCCTAGGGGAGCCCAGCATTTT. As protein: CASSLGQGPRGAQHF.